Listed below are T cell receptor beta chains from one sample, sequenced in a study of identical twins. MiXCR, run by TCRdb on the 5' RACE reads, gives a single entry per CDR3 protein. The sample has under 250,000 distinct CDR3 sequences, about 7.5% seen once. The sample was also reused in another study, on yellow fever vaccine responses in identical twins.

Sequenced sample: CD8+ T cells sorted from blood. These receptors were taken from a woman aged 18-29 years in good health. The CDR3 runs from the conserved cysteine through the conserved F or W. A D gene is named only where the DNA matches it firmly. The listing skips clone size in some rows; elsewhere it reads once, few, many or a size class.

D	V	J	size	CDR3	DNA
NA	TRBV27	TRBJ2-2	many	CASSPQSDTGELFF	TGTGCCAGCAGCCCCCAGAGTGACACCGGGGAGCTGTTTTTT
NA	TRBV12-3/TRBV12-4	TRBJ1-2	few	CASSPTTTGYGYTF	TGTGCCAGCAGTCCGACCACAACGGGCTATGGCTACACCTTC
NA	TRBV11-2	TRBJ2-1	few	CASSSGQVSPPQDNEQFF	TGTGCCAGCAGCTCGGGACAAGTAAGTCCACCCCAGGACAATGAGCAGTTCTTC
NA	TRBV2	TRBJ1-2	NA	CAFCFVTGRSGRDYGYTF	TGTGCCTTCTGTTTCGTTACAGGGCGGTCGGGGCGTGACTATGGCTACACCTTC
NA	TRBV5-1	TRBJ2-5	NA	CASSTLGAGDYEETQYF	TGCGCCAGCAGCACACTTGGGGCAGGGGATTACGAAGAGACCCAGTACTTC
NA	TRBV28	TRBJ2-1	NA	CASNPTTQFYEQFF	TGTGCCAGCAACCCCACCACCCAGTTCTATGAGCAGTTCTTC
NA	TRBV2	TRBJ2-1	few	CASRATGFSSYNEQFF	TGTGCCAGCAGAGCTACAGGGTTTAGCTCCTACAATGAGCAGTTCTTC
NA	TRBV12-3/TRBV12-4	TRBJ2-3	many	CASRPRGAADTQYF	TGTGCCAGCAGGCCTCGGGGGGCTGCAGATACGCAGTATTTT
TRBD1	TRBV3-1	TRBJ2-2	few	CASSQVPGQGGAGELFF	TGTGCCAGCAGCCAAGTACCGGGACAGGGGGGGGCCGGGGAGCTGTTTTTT
NA	TRBV28	TRBJ2-1	NA	CASSLRGSRSYNEQFF	TGTGCCAGCAGTTTACGGGGGAGTAGGTCCTACAATGAGCAGTTCTTC
TRBD1	TRBV13	TRBJ2-3	NA	CASSSRQGPLGTDTQYF	TGTGCCAGCAGCTCCCGACAGGGTCCTTTGGGGACAGATACGCAGTATTTT
NA	TRBV29-1	TRBJ2-1	NA	CSVEASGLGYNEQFF	TGCAGCGTTGAAGCATCGGGACTGGGGTACAATGAGCAGTTCTTC
NA	TRBV7-9	TRBJ2-5	NA	CASSSVQGSGETQYF	TGTGCCAGCAGCTCCGTACAGGGAAGCGGAGAGACCCAGTACTTC
TRBD1	TRBV12-3/TRBV12-4	TRBJ2-3	few	CASSLDRGITDTQYF	TGTGCCAGCAGCCTCGACAGGGGCATCACAGATACGCAGTATTTT
TRBD2	TRBV7-9	TRBJ2-1	few	CASSLWGGGTSEDKAHNEQFF	TGTGCCAGCAGCCTATGGGGCGGGGGGACTAGCGAAGACAAAGCCCACAATGAGCAGTTCTTC
TRBD2	TRBV5-5	TRBJ2-1	NA	CASSLVASGGVDEQFF	TGTGCCAGCAGCTTGGTTGCTAGCGGGGGGGTTGATGAGCAGTTCTTC
NA	TRBV12-3/TRBV12-4	TRBJ2-3	few	CASSPRLVTDTQYF	TGTGCCAGCAGCCCTAGACTGGTCACAGATACGCAGTATTTT
NA	TRBV5-1	TRBJ2-1	NA	CASSSYISSYNELFF	TGCGCCAGCAGCTCTTACATAAGCTCCTACAATGAGCTGTTCTTC
TRBD1	TRBV4-2	TRBJ2-2	many	CASSPKTGITGELFF	TGTGCCAGCAGCCCGAAGACAGGGATTACCGGGGAGCTGTTTTTT
NA	TRBV12-3/TRBV12-4	TRBJ2-1	many	CASSFSVEQFF	TGTGCCAGCAGTTTTAGTGTTGAGCAGTTCTTC
TRBD1	TRBV28	TRBJ2-7	NA	CASSSPGTGGIYEQYF	TGTGCCAGCAGTTCCCCCGGGACAGGGGGTATCTACGAGCAGTACTTC
NA	TRBV14	TRBJ1-1	NA	CASSQDRGTIGTEAFF	TGTGCCAGCAGCCAAGACCGGGGGACAATCGGCACTGAAGCTTTCTTT
NA	TRBV18	TRBJ2-1	NA	CASSPPEVGLNNEQFF	TGTGCCAGCTCACCACCGGAGGTAGGGTTGAATAATGAGCAGTTCTTC
NA	TRBV7-2	TRBJ2-2	NA	CASSPWRTPNTGELFF	TGTGCCAGCAGCCCATGGCGGACTCCGAACACCGGGGAGCTGTTTTTT
NA	TRBV14	TRBJ2-7	NA	CASSQDGGLSYEQYF	TGTGCCAGCAGCCAAGATGGAGGACTGTCCTACGAGCAGTACTTC
NA	TRBV13	TRBJ1-3	NA	CASSLSMRDPSGNTIYF	TGTGCCAGCAGCTTATCGATGCGGGATCCCTCTGGAAACACCATATATTTT
TRBD2	TRBV6-5	TRBJ2-7	few	CASSYFLAGSEQYF	TGTGCCAGCAGTTACTTCCTAGCGGGATCCGAGCAGTACTTC
NA	TRBV18	TRBJ1-5	many	CASSPVSGGAGNQPQHF	TGTGCCAGCTCACCCGTCAGCGGGGGCGCCGGCAATCAGCCCCAGCATTTT
TRBD2	TRBV9	TRBJ2-5	many	CASSVEGALAGAQETQYF	TGTGCCAGCAGCGTAGAGGGGGCCCTAGCGGGGGCCCAAGAGACCCAGTACTTC
TRBD1	TRBV27	TRBJ1-1	many	CASSPGSDRAGNTEAFF	TGTGCCAGCAGTCCAGGCTCCGACAGGGCCGGGAACACTGAAGCTTTCTTT
TRBD1	TRBV5-5	TRBJ2-5	NA	CASSSAGQGVETQYF	TGTGCCAGCAGCTCCGCCGGACAGGGGGTTGAGACCCAGTACTTC
TRBD2	TRBV24-1	TRBJ2-1	many	CATSDPGLAYNEQFF	TGTGCCACCAGTGATCCCGGACTAGCCTACAATGAGCAGTTCTTC
NA	TRBV7-9	TRBJ2-5	NA	CASSLVGSKETQYF	TGTGCCAGCAGCTTAGTGGGAAGTAAAGAGACCCAGTACTTC
NA	TRBV28	TRBJ1-1	many	CASLPLVNTEAFF	TGTGCCAGCCTCCCTCTGGTGAACACTGAAGCTTTCTTT
TRBD2	TRBV29-1	TRBJ2-1	NA	CSAGRSGRADEQFF	TGCAGCGCCGGACGTAGCGGGAGGGCCGATGAGCAGTTCTTC
NA	TRBV12-3/TRBV12-4	TRBJ2-1	NA	CASGSNGVYNEQFF	TGTGCCAGCGGGTCCAACGGGGTATACAATGAGCAGTTCTTC
TRBD1	TRBV10-3	TRBJ1-1	few	CAISAPGQGADTEAFF	TGTGCCATCAGCGCACCGGGACAGGGGGCCGACACTGAAGCTTTCTTT
NA	TRBV27	TRBJ2-3	NA	CASSLIPAGNPLADTQYF	TGTGCCAGCAGTTTAATCCCAGCGGGTAATCCTCTCGCAGATACGCAGTATTTT
TRBD2	TRBV29-1	TRBJ2-3	few	CSVAGGLAGGHSTDTQYF	TGCAGCGTTGCGGGGGGACTAGCGGGAGGGCACAGCACAGATACGCAGTATTTT
NA	TRBV7-9	TRBJ2-7	NA	CASEPGISYEQYF	TGTGCCAGCGAACCCGGGATCTCCTACGAGCAGTACTTC
NA	TRBV12-3/TRBV12-4	TRBJ2-2	few	CASSLSAGGTGELFF	TGTGCCAGCAGTTTGAGCGCTGGGGGGACCGGGGAGCTGTTTTTT
NA	TRBV10-1	TRBJ2-7	NA	CASSEEDGEQYF	TGCGCCAGCAGTGAGGAGGACGGCGAGCAGTACTTC
TRBD2	TRBV7-9	TRBJ2-1	many	CASSGPTLAPSYNEQFF	TGTGCCAGCAGCGGCCCTACACTAGCGCCATCCTACAATGAGCAGTTCTTC